Below are 20 T cell receptor beta chains sequenced from a single sample in a study of cytomegalovirus exposure and HLA in healthy donors. Sequencing was performed with immunoSEQ multiplex PCR; in TCRdb, only in-frame clones are kept and a portion is missing. The sample consists of a few hundred thousand clones, approximately 90% of them appearing once. Source material: PBMCs. These receptors all stem from a woman under 30 in good health and CMV-seronegative.

The V gene is TRBV7-9, the J gene TRBJ2-7; 7 positions agree with TRBD2. CDR1 is SEHNR, CDR2 FQNEAQ, per germline (reference sequence). The CDR3 is 16 residues long. The junction had 5 bases not matched to a gene; V was cut back by 0 bases and J by 0 bases. CDR3 residues: CASSLAGGQSSYEQYF. The CDR3 DNA reads TGTGCCAGCAGCTTAGCGGGAGGGCAGAGCTCCTACGAGCAGTACTTC.

V gene TRBV7-9 combines with J gene TRBJ2-1; no clear D gene. This CDR3 is built from 15 residues. Germline V gene lookup returns CDR1 SEHNR and CDR2 FQNEAQ (reference sequence). Trimming shortened V by 1 base and J by 0 bases, and 7 bases separated the two germline ends. The CDR3 DNA reads as TGTGCCAGCAGCTTAGACTGGAGCTCCTACAATGAGCAGTTCTTC. Translation gives CASSLDWSSYNEQFF.

This chain uses TRBV28 with TRBJ2-7; D possibly corresponds to TRBD1 (5 bases). This CDR3 comprises 14 residues. CDR1 MDHEN and CDR2 SYDVKM come from the germline V gene. Trimming stripped 6 bases from V and 0 bases from J, with 12 bases between. The CDR3 here is CASRSGKSSYEQYF. The CDR3 DNA reads TGTGCCAGCAGGTCAGGGAAAAGCTCCTACGAGCAGTACTTC. The whole variable domain, remainder taken from reference TRBV28 and TRBJ2-7, is DVKVTQSSRYLVKRTGEKVFLECVQDMDHENMFWYRQDPGLGLRLIYFSYDVKMKEKGDIPEGYSVSREKKERFSLILESASTNQTSMYLCASRSGKSSYEQYFGPGTRLTVT.

This chain uses TRBV6-1 with TRBJ1-1; 8 nucleotides match TRBD1. The CDR3 extends over 11 amino acids. V lost 10 bases, J lost 8 bases, and 6 bases stayed unmatched. The V gene's germline CDR1 is MNHNS and CDR2 SASEGT. CDR3 sequence: CAIRWTGEAFF. Here the CDR3 DNA reads TGTGCCATCCGATGGACAGGGGAAGCTTTCTTT.

CDR3: CASRLQGALGNTIYF. CDR3 sequence (DNA): TGTGCCAGCAGACTACAGGGGGCGCTTGGAAACACCATATATTTT. This chain connects TRBV28 to TRBJ1-3, with 9 positions matching TRBD1. Germline V gene sequence: CDR1 MDHEN, CDR2 SYDVKM. This CDR3 comprises 15 residues. Trimming at V came to 6 bases and at J to 3 bases, leaving 6 bases not matched to a gene.

The V and J genes are TRBV9 and TRBJ1-5; D is unresolved. Deletions cut 3 bases from V and 0 bases from J, with 13 bases between. Germline CDR1 and CDR2: SGDLS and YYNGEE. The CDR3 is 16 residues long. The CDR3 DNA reads TGTGCCAGCAGCGCCCGAACGAACAATAGCAATCAGCCCCAGCATTTT. This sequence encodes CASSARTNNSNQPQHF.

The chain is built from TRBV11-3 and TRBJ2-2, with a possible D match to TRBD2 (6 bases). The V end was cut by 5 bases, the J end by 6 bases, with 13 bases between. The V gene's germline CDR1 is SGHNT and CDR2 YENEEA. The CDR3 spans 14 residues. In nucleotides, the CDR3 is TGTGCCAGCAGCCCCCCTAGCGACCCCGGGGAGCTGTTTTTT. Its protein is CASSPPSDPGELFF.

This chain connects TRBV30 to TRBJ1-2; 8 nucleotides match TRBD1. V lost 4 bases to trimming and J lost 1 base; unmatched junction nucleotides: 5. In germline, CDR1 is GTSNPN, CDR2 SVGIG (reference sequence). The CDR3 is 14 residues long. CDR3 loop: CAWMTGAINYGYTF. The CDR3 nucleotides read TGTGCCTGGATGACAGGGGCGATTAACTATGGCTACACCTTC. The whole variable domain, remainder taken from reference TRBV30 and TRBJ1-2, is SQTIHQWPATLVQPVGSPLSLECTVEGTSNPNLYWYRQAAGRGLQLLFYSVGIGQISSEVPQNLSASRPQDRQFILSSKKLLLSDSGFYLCAWMTGAINYGYTFGSGTRLTVV.

This sequence joins TRBV19 and TRBJ1-6, with TRBD1 matching over 9 bases. CDR3 length: 15 amino acids. The J segment lost 7 bases and the V segment lost 7 bases, leaving 8 bases of the junction unmatched. In germline, CDR1 is LNHDA, CDR2 SQIVND (reference sequence). In nucleotides, the CDR3 is TGTGCCAGTACCCTTTTTGGGACAGGGAATTCACCCCTCCACTTT. Protein: CASTLFGTGNSPLHF.

The rearrangement links TRBV28 to TRBJ1-1, with unresolved D. Germline V gene lookup returns CDR1 MDHEN and CDR2 SYDVKM. The CDR3 has 14 amino acids. Trimming pared 3 bases from V and 8 bases from J, leaving 16 bases between. This CDR3 reads CASSLAGGPSEAFF. CDR3 DNA sequence: TGTGCCAGCAGTTTGGCAGGCGGGCCCTCCGAAGCTTTCTTT.

The sample holds one count of this clone. V and J are TRBV5-1 and TRBJ1-2; D is unclear. This CDR3 comprises 12 residues. In germline, CDR1 is SGHRS, CDR2 YFSETQ. Trimming removed 1 base at V and 6 bases at J, with 7 bases between. DNA of the CDR3: TGCGCCAGCAGCTTGAGTGCGAATGGCTACACCTTC. Translated: CASSLSANGYTF. Full variable domain (rest looked up from reference TRBV5-1 and TRBJ1-2): KAGVTQTPRYLIKTRGQQVTLSCSPISGHRSVSWYQQTPGQGLQFLFEYFSETQRNKGNFPGRFSGRQFSNSRSEMNVSTLELGDSALYLCASSLSANGYTFGSGTRLTVV.

V gene TRBV5-8 combines with J gene TRBJ2-1, with TRBD1 matching 9 bases. The CDR3 has 15 amino acids. The germline V gene encodes CDR1 SGHTS and CDR2 YDEGEE. The ends lost 1 base at V and 8 bases at J; junction bases unmatched: 7. The CDR3 here is CASSLSRTGVYEQFF. As DNA, the CDR3 is TGTGCCAGCAGCTTGTCGAGGACAGGGGTTTATGAGCAGTTCTTC.

The chain is built from TRBV2 and TRBJ2-5; 12 bases line up with TRBD2. The V gene's germline CDR1 is SNHLY and CDR2 FYNNEI. The ends lost 2 bases at V and 5 bases at J; junction bases unmatched: 9. CDR3 length: 17 amino acids. This CDR3 is CASSETLLTSGRETQYF. The DNA for the CDR3 is TGTGCCAGCAGTGAAACCCTCCTTACTAGCGGGAGGGAGACCCAGTACTTC. The full variable domain, rest sourced from reference TRBV2 and TRBJ2-5, is EPEVTQTPSHQVTQMGQEVILRCVPISNHLYFYWYRQILGQKVEFLVSFYNNEISEKSEIFDDQFSVERPDGSNFTLKIRSTKLEDSAMYFCASSETLLTSGRETQYFGPGTRLLVL.

The gene calls are TRBV7-9 and TRBJ2-1; possibly TRBD2 for D (6 bases). The CDR3 is 17 amino acids. V lost 3 bases to trimming and J lost 10 bases, with 25 bases between them. Germline V gene sequence: CDR1 SEHNR, CDR2 FQNEAQ (reference sequence). CDR3 sequence reads: CASSFAMGGAAPPEQFF. CDR3 nucleotide sequence: TGTGCCAGCAGCTTCGCTATGGGCGGGGCCGCACCCCCAGAGCAGTTCTTC.

The rearrangement links TRBV2 to TRBJ2-3; 7 bases fit TRBD1. This CDR3 contains 14 residues. The germline V gene has CDR1 SNHLY and CDR2 FYNNEI. The junction had 3 bases not matched to a gene; V was cut back by 3 bases and J by 3 bases. This CDR3 is CASSDYRGTDTQYF. In nucleotides, the CDR3 is TGTGCCAGCAGTGACTACAGGGGTACAGATACGCAGTATTTT. Complete variable domain (other parts from reference TRBV2 and TRBJ2-3): EPEVTQTPSHQVTQMGQEVILRCVPISNHLYFYWYRQILGQKVEFLVSFYNNEISEKSEIFDDQFSVERPDGSNFTLKIRSTKLEDSAMYFCASSDYRGTDTQYFGPGTRLTVL.

The chain recombines TRBV6-5 with TRBJ2-3, with 8 bases identical to TRBD1. The J segment lost 4 bases and the V segment lost 0 bases, leaving 6 bases of the junction unmatched. CDR3 length: 16 residues. Germline CDR1 and CDR2: MNHEY and SVGAGI. The CDR3 protein is CASSYSDRVFADTQYF. In nucleotides, the CDR3 is TGTGCCAGCAGTTACTCGGACAGGGTGTTCGCAGATACGCAGTATTTT.

V usage is TRBV12-5 and J usage is TRBJ1-2; D is perhaps TRBD1 (6 bases). Germline loops: CDR1 LGHNT, CDR2 FRNRAP. V lost 7 bases to trimming and J lost 8 bases, with 17 bases between them. The CDR3 contains 13 residues. The CDR3 nucleotides are TGTGCTAGTGCCCCCGGGGGGCCTGGGGGCTACACCTTC. Its protein is CASAPGGPGGYTF.

V gene TRBV5-4 combines with J gene TRBJ2-1; 7 bases are shared with TRBD2. J lost 9 bases, V lost 6 bases, and 18 bases had no gene match. CDR3 length: 16 amino acids. Germline CDR1 is SGHNT and CDR2 is YYREEE (reference sequence). The DNA for the CDR3 is TGTGCCAGCACCTCTGCGGCGGGAGCTTTGTACGGTGAGCAGTTCTTC. Amino acid sequence: CASTSAAGALYGEQFF.

The CDR3 region has the DNA TGTGCCAGCAGCTTGGTGGACAGGGCAAACTATGGCTACACCTTC. Translation: CASSLVDRANYGYTF. This rearrangement joins TRBV5-6 to TRBJ1-2, with 8 bases matching TRBD1. The V gene's germline CDR1 is SGHDT and CDR2 YYEEEE. The CDR3 runs to 15 residues. V trimming: 0 bases; J trimming: 2 bases; junction bases outside the gene matches: 3.

This clone showed up just once. The V gene is TRBV4-1, the J gene TRBJ2-5; D uncertain. V shed 3 bases and J shed 5 bases, with 10 bases lying between them. The CDR3 totals 13 residues. Germline V CDR1 and CDR2: MGHRA, YSYEKL. The CDR3 protein is CASSQVAVETQYF. CDR3 nucleotide sequence: TGCGCCAGCAGCCAGGTCGCGGTGGAGACCCAGTACTTC.